This record concerns one TCR beta chain sequence. The specificity of this receptor is unknown. No qualities accompany the bases; no much larger clone lies one base away. The sample comes from a study of T cell repertoires in cytomegalovirus infection (dated by TCRdb to about 2019). Notes on the research overall: Donor HLA type was relevant to the analysis, as public TCR beta signatures indicated carriage of CMV infection together with the matching HLA type.

CDR1 and CDR2 are drawn from the germline V gene (reference sequence): LNHNV, YYDKDF. Relative to germline, V is 1 base shorter and J is 8 bases shorter, with 15 bases between their ends. The CDR3 runs 15 residues from the cysteine to the phenylalanine. The DNA shown is the 45-base CDR3, in frame from base 1. TCRdb names Illumina HiSeq 1500 as the instrument used. TCRdb reworked the public reads: Q25 trimming with fastp, MiXCR clone assembly, productive beta chains retained. Rows are combined by CDR3 protein, so each entry shows the most common genes and DNA. This sample gives some 400,000 distinct CDR3 sequences in total; 25% to 40% of them show up just once. The top ten clonotypes cover roughly 13% of the sample. Paper-wide results and their limitations: The ex vivo response was dominated by HLA-C-restricted CMV-specific TCR beta clonotypes, and the single most frequent clonotype in two of eight donors was supplied by these HLA-C-restricted clonotypes. In both this cohort and an independent cohort of several hundred donors, the cumulative frequency of public TCR beta family members distinguished carriers of CMV infection plus the relevant HLA type.

The sequenced material came from PBMCs. This receptor chain uses TRBV15 and TRBJ2-1, with TRBD2 tentatively as D gene (5 bases match). The origin of this receptor is a human donor in good health (CMV status not recorded). Some clones in this sample may be carry-over from other donors' samples. The CDR3 is CATSRAASKNDEQFF. The sequenced DNA is TGTGCCACCAGCAGAGCAGCTAGCAAAAACGATGAGCAGTTCTTC. With all but the CDR3 taken from the reference TRBV15 and TRBJ2-1 genes, the full variable domain is: DAMVIQNPRYQVTQFGKPVTLSCSQTLNHNVMYWYQQKSSQAPKLLFHYYDKDFNNEADTPDNFQSRRPNTSFCFLDIRSPGLGDTAMYLCATSRAASKNDEQFFGPGTRLTVL.